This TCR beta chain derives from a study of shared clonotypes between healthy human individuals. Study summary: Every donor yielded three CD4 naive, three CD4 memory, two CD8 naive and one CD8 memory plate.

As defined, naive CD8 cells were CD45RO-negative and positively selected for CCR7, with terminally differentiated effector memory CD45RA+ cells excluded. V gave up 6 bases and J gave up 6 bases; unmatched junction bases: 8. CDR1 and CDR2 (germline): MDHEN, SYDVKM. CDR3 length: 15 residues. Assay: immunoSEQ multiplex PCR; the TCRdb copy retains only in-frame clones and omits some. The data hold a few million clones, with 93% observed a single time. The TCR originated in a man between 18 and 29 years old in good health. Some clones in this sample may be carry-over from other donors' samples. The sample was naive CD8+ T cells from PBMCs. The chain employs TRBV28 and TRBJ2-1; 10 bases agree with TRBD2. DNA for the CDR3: TGTGCCAGCAGAATGATATTAGCGGGGGGCAATGAGCAGTTCTTC. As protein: CASRMILAGGNEQFF. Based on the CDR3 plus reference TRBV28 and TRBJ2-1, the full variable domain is DVKVTQSSRYLVKRTGEKVFLECVQDMDHENMFWYRQDPGLGLRLIYFSYDVKMKEKGDIPEGYSVSREKKERFSLILESASTNQTSMYLCASRMILAGGNEQFFGPGTRLTVL.